This T cell receptor (beta chain) was recovered during a study of shared clonotypes between healthy human individuals. Regarding this clone: Its target is unknown.

Data came from immunoSEQ multiplex PCR; TCRdb stores just in-frame clones and leaves some out. The sample shows over 400,000 clones, approximately 78% of them seen only once. Study-level findings and limits: Represented diversity, genetic and exposure-history alike, was limited by few donors.

The TCR sequence derives from a woman between 35 and 50 years old in good health. Some clones in this sample may be carry-over from other donors' samples. Input material: PBMCs.

The CDR3 nucleotides read TGCAGCGTTGAGAGCGAATTCCACAATGAGCAGTTCTTC. Translating gives CSVESEFHNEQFF. The chain has TRBV29-1 and TRBJ2-1; no firm D call. CDR1 is SQVTM, CDR2 ANQGSEA, per germline. The ends were cut back, 3 bases at V and 5 bases at J, with 11 bases in the middle. CDR3 size: 13 residues.